Sequencing of this T cell receptor beta chain was carried out in a study of control samples from healthy donors and cancer patients. The data were produced by immunoSEQ multiplex PCR, yet TCRdb's version contains in-frame clones alone and is incomplete. In the table there are some 120,000 clones, less than 95% of which are singletons. The sequence was collected from a man aged 30 to 39 in good health. Input material: blood.

CDR3 nucleotide sequence: TGTGCCAGCAGCTCCAGCGGGGGGGCAGGCGAGCAGTACTTC. Its translation is CASSSSGGAGEQYF. The V call is TRBV7-3, the J call TRBJ2-7; 10 nucleotides match TRBD2. V lost 4 bases and J lost 6; bases outside the gene matches: 6. This CDR3 is built from 14 residues. Germline-derived CDR1 and CDR2 are SGHTA and FQGTGA. Full variable domain (outside the CDR3, taken from reference TRBV7-3 and TRBJ2-7): GAGVSQTPSNKVTEKGKYVELRCDPISGHTALYWYRQSLGQGPEFLIYFQGTGAADDSGLPNDRFFAVRPEGSVSTLKIQRTERGDSAVYLCASSSSGGAGEQYFGPGTRLTVT.